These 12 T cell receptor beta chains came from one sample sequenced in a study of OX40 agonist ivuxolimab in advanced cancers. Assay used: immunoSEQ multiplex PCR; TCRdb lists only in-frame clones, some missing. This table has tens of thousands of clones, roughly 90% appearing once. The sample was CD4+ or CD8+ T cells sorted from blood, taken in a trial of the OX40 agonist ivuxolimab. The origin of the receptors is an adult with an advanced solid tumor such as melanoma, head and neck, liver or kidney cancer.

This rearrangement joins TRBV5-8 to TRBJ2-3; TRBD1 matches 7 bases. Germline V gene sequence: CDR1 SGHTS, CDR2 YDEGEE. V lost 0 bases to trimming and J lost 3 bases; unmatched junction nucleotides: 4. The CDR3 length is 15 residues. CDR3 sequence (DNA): TGTGCCAGCAGCTTGGGACAGGGCGGTACAGATACGCAGTATTTT. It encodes CASSLGQGGTDTQYF.

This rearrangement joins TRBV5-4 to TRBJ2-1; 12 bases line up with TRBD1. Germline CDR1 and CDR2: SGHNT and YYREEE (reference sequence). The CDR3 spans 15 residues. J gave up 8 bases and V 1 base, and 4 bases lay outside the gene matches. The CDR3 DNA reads TGTGCCAGCAGCTTGTGGGACAGGGGGCAGGATGAGCAGTTCTTC. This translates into CASSLWDRGQDEQFF.

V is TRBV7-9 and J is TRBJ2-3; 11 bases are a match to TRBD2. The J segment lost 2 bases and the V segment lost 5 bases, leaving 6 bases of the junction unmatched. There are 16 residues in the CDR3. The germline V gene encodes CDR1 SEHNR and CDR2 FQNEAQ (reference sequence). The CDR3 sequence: CASSPVAGGTTDTQYF. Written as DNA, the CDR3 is TGTGCCAGCAGCCCAGTAGCGGGAGGGACCACAGATACGCAGTATTTT.

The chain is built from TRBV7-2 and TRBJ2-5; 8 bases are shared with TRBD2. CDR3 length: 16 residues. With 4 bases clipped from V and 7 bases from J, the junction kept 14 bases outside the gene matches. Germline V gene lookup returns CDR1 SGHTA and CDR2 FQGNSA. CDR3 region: CASSSPQGSGVMTQYF. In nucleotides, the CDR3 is TGTGCCAGCAGCTCCCCGCAGGGTAGCGGGGTCATGACCCAGTACTTC.

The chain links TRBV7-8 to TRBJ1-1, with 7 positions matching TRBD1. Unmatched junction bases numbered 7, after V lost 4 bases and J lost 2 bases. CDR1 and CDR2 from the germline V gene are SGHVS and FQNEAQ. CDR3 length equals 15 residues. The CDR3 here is CASSYTGVANTEAFF. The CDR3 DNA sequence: TGTGCCAGCAGCTATACAGGGGTGGCTAACACTGAAGCTTTCTTT.

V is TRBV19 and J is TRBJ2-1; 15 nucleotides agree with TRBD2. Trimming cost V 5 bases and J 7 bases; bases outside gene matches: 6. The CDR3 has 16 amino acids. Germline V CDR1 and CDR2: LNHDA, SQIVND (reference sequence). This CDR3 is CASSPRGLAGGNEQFF. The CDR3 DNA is TGTGCCAGTAGTCCCAGGGGACTAGCGGGAGGTAATGAGCAGTTCTTC.

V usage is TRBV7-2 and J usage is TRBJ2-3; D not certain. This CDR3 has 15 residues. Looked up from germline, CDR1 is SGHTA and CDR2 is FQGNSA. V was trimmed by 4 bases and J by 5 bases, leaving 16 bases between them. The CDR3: CASSSPGGLRDTQYF. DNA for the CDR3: TGTGCCAGCAGCTCGCCGGGCGGATTGCGAGATACGCAGTATTTT.

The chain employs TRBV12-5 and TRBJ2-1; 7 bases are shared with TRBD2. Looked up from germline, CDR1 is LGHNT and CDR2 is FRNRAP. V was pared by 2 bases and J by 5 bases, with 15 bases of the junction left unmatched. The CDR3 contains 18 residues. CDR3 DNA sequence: TGTGCTAGTGGTTTGCCCAGGAAGGATCGACTAGCCCACAATGAGCAGTTCTTC. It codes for CASGLPRKDRLAHNEQFF.

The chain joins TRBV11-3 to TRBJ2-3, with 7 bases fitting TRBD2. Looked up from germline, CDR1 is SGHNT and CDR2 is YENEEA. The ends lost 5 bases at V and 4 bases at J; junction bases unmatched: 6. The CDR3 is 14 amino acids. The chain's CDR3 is CASSPGTNPDTQYF. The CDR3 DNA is TGTGCCAGCAGCCCAGGGACTAATCCAGATACGCAGTATTTT.

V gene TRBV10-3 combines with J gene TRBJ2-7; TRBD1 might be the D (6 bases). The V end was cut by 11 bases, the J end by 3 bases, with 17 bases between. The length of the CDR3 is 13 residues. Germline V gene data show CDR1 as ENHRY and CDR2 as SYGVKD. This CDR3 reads CAARALQGYEQYF. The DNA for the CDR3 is TGTGCCGCAAGAGCACTACAGGGCTACGAGCAGTACTTC.

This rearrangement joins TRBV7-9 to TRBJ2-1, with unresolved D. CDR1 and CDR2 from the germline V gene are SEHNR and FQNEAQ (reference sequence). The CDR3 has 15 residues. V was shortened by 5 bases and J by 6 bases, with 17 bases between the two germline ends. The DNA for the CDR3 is TGTGCCAGCAGCCCTCCTCCTCGATGGGGCAATGAGCAGTTCTTC. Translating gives CASSPPPRWGNEQFF.

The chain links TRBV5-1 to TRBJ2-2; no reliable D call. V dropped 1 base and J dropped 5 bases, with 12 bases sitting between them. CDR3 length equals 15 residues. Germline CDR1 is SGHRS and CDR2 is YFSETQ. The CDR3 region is CASSLSLSDTGELFF. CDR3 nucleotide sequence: TGCGCCAGCAGCTTGTCTTTGAGTGATACCGGGGAGCTGTTTTTT. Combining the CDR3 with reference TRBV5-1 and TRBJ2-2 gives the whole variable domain KAGVTQTPRYLIKTRGQQVTLSCSPISGHRSVSWYQQTPGQGLQFLFEYFSETQRNKGNFPGRFSGRQFSNSRSEMNVSTLELGDSALYLCASSLSLSDTGELFFGEGSRLTVL.